The next 32 T cell receptor beta chains were all read from a single sample in a study of blood T cell repertoires in COVID-19 (dated by TCRdb to about 2020). The method was the immunoSEQ multiplex PCR assay. The table comes from immuneACCESS by way of TCRdb, which keeps in-frame sequences with V and J called. Part of the clones is missing from these tables; in studies checked, under half for an unresolved V gene and the rest for unknown reasons. The sample data list around 240,000 clones, and 80% to 90% of these were observed just once. The top ten clones comprise over 1.2% of the sample. The sample was peripheral blood. The receptors shown here come from a woman aged 40 to 50 who had recovered from COVID-19.

V usage is TRBV24-1 and J usage is TRBJ1-1; TRBD1 might be the D (6 bases). Germline CDR1 KGHDR, CDR2 SFDVKD. V lost 4 bases and J 10 bases, leaving 18 bases between the germline ends. The CDR3 loop spans 14 amino acids. CDR3 coding DNA: TGTGCCACCAGTGACGCCTTTACAGGGATGGGAGCTTTCTTT. It yields the protein CATSDAFTGMGAFF.

This rearrangement joins TRBV28 to TRBJ2-2; D ambiguous. Trimming shortened V by 5 bases and J by 1 base, and 14 bases separated the two germline ends. The CDR3 covers 16 residues. Per the germline V gene, CDR1 is MDHEN and CDR2 is SYDVKM. The CDR3 sequence is CASSTPETLNTGELFF. The CDR3 nucleotides are TGTGCCAGCAGTACCCCCGAGACTCTGAACACCGGGGAGCTGTTTTTT.

The gene calls are TRBV6-5 and TRBJ2-7, with 7 bases aligning to TRBD2. Trimming took 8 bases from V and 6 from J; bases not matched to a gene: 7. The CDR3 is 12 residues long. Germline V gene sequence: CDR1 MNHEY, CDR2 SVGAGI. Here the CDR3 reads CASFRWGGEQYF. The CDR3 DNA follows: TGTGCCAGCTTCAGGTGGGGGGGCGAGCAGTACTTC.

The chain is built from TRBV6-4 and TRBJ1-5, with D possibly TRBD1 on 5 matching bases. The CDR3 sequence is 15 residues long. Between the trimmed V and J ends, which lost 3 bases and 0 bases, there was a span of 9 bases. Germline V lookup: CDR1 MRHNA, CDR2 SNTAGT. As DNA, the CDR3 is TGTGCCAGCAGTGAGTGGGGGGATAGCAATCAGCCCCAGCATTTT. Translating gives CASSEWGDSNQPQHF.

The rearrangement uses TRBV19 and TRBJ1-4, with 8 bases matching TRBD1. The length of the CDR3 is 17 residues. Germline-derived CDR1 and CDR2 are LNHDA and SQIVND (reference sequence). V was pared by 5 bases and J by 0 bases, with 8 bases of the junction left unmatched. CDR3 DNA sequence: TGTGCCAGTAGTTGGACAGGGCAATCTGCAACTAATGAAAAACTGTTTTTT. It translates to CASSWTGQSATNEKLFF.

CDR3: CASSQDRMVKNIQYF. CDR3 bases: TGCGCCAGCAGCCAAGACAGAATGGTCAAAAACATTCAGTACTTC. The V gene is TRBV4-3, the J gene TRBJ2-4, with D unresolved. Trimming took off 0 bases at V and 3 bases at J, with 9 bases between the two ends. This CDR3 is built from 15 residues. CDR1 is LGHNA, CDR2 YSLEER, per germline.

Worth noting for this clone: The same CDR3 also results from other DNA sequences found in this sample. V usage is TRBV18 and J usage is TRBJ1-1; maybe TRBD1 (6 bases). V was trimmed by 4 bases and J by 1 base, leaving 7 bases between them. Germline loops: CDR1 KGHSH, CDR2 LQKENI. CDR3 size: 13 residues. For the CDR3, the DNA is TGTGCCAGCTCACAGGACAGGAACACTGAAGCTTTCTTT. Its protein product is CASSQDRNTEAFF.

V is TRBV7-9 and J is TRBJ1-2; 8 bases line up with TRBD1. J gave up 8 bases and V 3 bases, and 8 bases lay outside the gene matches. The CDR3 contains 14 residues. CDR1 and CDR2 (germline): SEHNR, FQNEAQ (reference sequence). CDR3 coding DNA: TGTGCCAGCAGCTTCCAGGGGGCCGACAGCGGCTACACCTTC. It translates to CASSFQGADSGYTF.

The chain carries TRBV19 and TRBJ1-3; 7 bases map to TRBD1. Germline lookup yields CDR1 LNHDA and CDR2 SQIVND (reference sequence). The CDR3 has 15 amino acids. V was pared by 3 bases and J by 0 bases, with 2 bases of the junction left unmatched. CDR3 in amino acids: CASSMGQSSGNTIYF. The CDR3 coding sequence is TGTGCCAGTAGTATGGGACAGAGCTCTGGAAACACCATATATTTT.

This chain joins TRBV10-3 and TRBJ1-1; weak D call: TRBD1 (5 bases). This CDR3 is 12 amino acids long. Germline values: CDR1 ENHRY, CDR2 SYGVKD. V dropped 6 bases and J dropped 5 bases, with 10 bases sitting between them. The chain's CDR3 is CAIRSRDTEAFF. The CDR3 DNA sequence: TGTGCCATCAGGAGCAGGGATACTGAAGCTTTCTTT.

This chain's CDR3 is CASSVEWGGEQFF. The CDR3 DNA follows: TGTGCCAGCAGCGTCGAATGGGGGGGTGAGCAGTTCTTC. This sequence joins TRBV9 and TRBJ2-1, with 7 nucleotides matching TRBD2. The CDR3 is made up of 13 amino acids. V gave up 2 bases and J gave up 9 bases; unmatched junction bases: 5. The germline V gene has CDR1 SGDLS and CDR2 YYNGEE.

This clone was detected only a few times. The CDR3 reads CASSLTGAYGYTF. DNA for the CDR3: TGTGCCAGCAGTCTCACAGGGGCCTATGGCTACACCTTC. This chain joins TRBV27 and TRBJ1-2, with 7 bases aligning to TRBD1. Germline V lookup: CDR1 MNHEY, CDR2 SMNVEV (reference sequence). This CDR3 region has 13 residues. The J segment lost 4 bases and the V segment lost 5 bases, leaving 4 bases of the junction unmatched.

V is TRBV7-5 and J is TRBJ2-3; TRBD2 is the table's D call and was not checked against the DNA. TRBV7-5 is a pseudogene segment. This CDR3 is 15 amino acids long. DNA for the CDR3: TGTGCCAGACCCGGGGTACGGGTTTGGCCAGATACGCAGTATTTT. This codes for CARPGVRVWPDTQYF.

This chain uses TRBV30 with TRBJ1-3; a weak D match, TRBD1 (5 bases). V was shortened by 1 base and J by 0 bases, with 13 bases between the two germline ends. The CDR3 extends over 16 amino acids. Germline V CDR1 and CDR2: GTSNPN, SVGIG (reference sequence). CDR3 sequence reads: CAWSGTRTSSGNTIYF. CDR3 sequence (DNA): TGTGCCTGGAGTGGGACCCGGACAAGCTCTGGAAACACCATATATTTT. Together with reference TRBV30 and TRBJ1-3, the CDR3 gives the full variable domain: SQTIHQWPATLVQPVGSPLSLECTVEGTSNPNLYWYRQAAGRGLQLLFYSVGIGQISSEVPQNLSASRPQDRQFILSSKKLLLSDSGFYLCAWSGTRTSSGNTIYFGEGSWLTVV.

The genes are TRBV18 and TRBJ1-6; D possibly corresponds to TRBD1 (6 bases). CDR1 is KGHSH, CDR2 LQKENI, per germline. The CDR3 has 15 residues. V was trimmed by 5 bases and J by 6 bases, leaving 14 bases between them. CDR3 DNA: TGTGCCAGCTCATTATCACAGGGAATTAATTCACCCCTCCACTTT. It codes for CASSLSQGINSPLHF.

The rearrangement uses TRBV5-1 and TRBJ2-2; 10 bases are a match to TRBD2. The length of the CDR3 is 15 residues. J was trimmed by 2 bases and V by 7 bases; bases with no gene match: 5. Germline-derived CDR1 and CDR2 are SGHRS and YFSETQ. DNA for the CDR3: TGCGCCAGCCAGCGGGGGGGCCAAAACACCGGGGAGCTGTTTTTT. This translates into CASQRGGQNTGELFF.

V gene TRBV19 combines with J gene TRBJ2-5; 7 bases align to TRBD1. Germline V gene sequence: CDR1 LNHDA, CDR2 SQIVND (reference sequence). J lost 4 bases, V lost 4 bases, and 3 bases had no gene match. CDR3 length: 13 amino acids. DNA of the CDR3: TGTGCCAGTAGTAGGACAGGAGGAGAGACCCAGTACTTC. Protein: CASSRTGGETQYF.

This sequence joins TRBV7-2 and TRBJ1-5; possibly TRBD1 for D (6 bases). The V and J ends lost 6 bases and 3 bases respectively, with 12 bases between them. The germline V gene encodes CDR1 SGHTA and CDR2 FQGNSA. There are 14 residues in the CDR3. The CDR3 nucleotides are TGTGCCAGCAGGGGAACAGGGTCCAATCAGCCCCAGCATTTT. Translated: CASRGTGSNQPQHF.

This clone was detected once. CDR3 loop: CASRQQGAGNTIYF. CDR3 coding DNA: TGTGCCAGCAGACAACAGGGGGCTGGAAACACCATATATTTT. The chain employs TRBV6-5 and TRBJ1-3; 8 positions agree with TRBD1. Germline V gives CDR1 MNHEY, CDR2 SVGAGI. J was trimmed by 2 bases and V by 6 bases; bases with no gene match: 3. This CDR3 is 14 amino acids long.

The V gene is TRBV2, the J gene TRBJ1-1; D is perhaps TRBD1 (6 bases). The V end was cut by 4 bases, the J end by 4 bases, with 13 bases between. CDR1 and CDR2 from the germline V gene are SNHLY and FYNNEI. The CDR3 covers 14 residues. In DNA, the CDR3 is TGTGCCAGCAGTGTGGGAGGGGGTGGCACTGAAGCTTTCTTT. Protein sequence: CASSVGGGGTEAFF.

The table lists this clone with a few counts. CDR3 protein: CASSLRVWPGNTIYF. In DNA, the CDR3 is TGTGCCAGCAGCCTCAGGGTCTGGCCTGGAAACACCATATATTTT. This rearrangement joins TRBV5-6 to TRBJ1-3; the D gene is possibly TRBD1 (5 bases). Trimming cost V 4 bases and J 2 bases, with 13 bases left between them. The CDR3 runs 15 residues. The germline V gene has CDR1 SGHDT and CDR2 YYEEEE.

J is TRBJ2-5 and V is TRBV25-1; tentative D call: TRBD2 (6 bases). Germline CDR1 and CDR2: MGHDK and SYGVNS. V lost 3 bases and J 5 bases, leaving 16 bases between the germline ends. The CDR3 runs 15 residues. Here the CDR3 reads CASSDSRAGGETQYF. CDR3 coding DNA: TGTGCCAGCAGTGATAGTCGAGCGGGTGGGGAGACCCAGTACTTC.

In nucleotides, the CDR3 is TGTGCCAGCAGTTATCGGCAGGCTCAACTCCAAGAGACCCAGTACTTC. This gives the protein CASSYRQAQLQETQYF. J is TRBJ2-5 and V is TRBV6-2 or TRBV6-3, with D hard to call. The CDR3 has 16 amino acids. Germline lookup yields CDR1 MNHEY and CDR2 SVGEGT. Trimming took off 3 bases at V and 1 base at J, with 15 bases between the two ends.

The chain couples TRBV7-3 to TRBJ2-1, with D unclear. The V and J ends lost 5 bases and 10 bases respectively, with 15 bases between them. This CDR3 has 13 amino acids. Germline values: CDR1 SGHTA, CDR2 FQGTGA. The CDR3, as DNA: TGTGCCAGCAGCCCCCTGTCGGGTAGCGAGCAGTTCTTC. It is translated as CASSPLSGSEQFF.

This rearrangement joins TRBV5-5 to TRBJ1-1; 9 nucleotides match TRBD1. CDR3 length: 16 residues. The germline V gene encodes CDR1 SGHKS and CDR2 YYEKEE (reference sequence). V lost 4 bases to trimming and J lost 6 bases; unmatched junction nucleotides: 13. DNA of the CDR3: TGTGCCAGCAGCCCCTTGGGACAGGGAGGGTTTTCTGAAGCTTTCTTT. It encodes CASSPLGQGGFSEAFF. Based on the CDR3 plus reference TRBV5-5 and TRBJ1-1, the full variable domain is DAGVTQSPTHLIKTRGQQVTLRCSPISGHKSVSWYQQVLGQGPQFIFQYYEKEERGRGNFPDRFSARQFPNYSSELNVNALLLGDSALYLCASSPLGQGGFSEAFFGQGTRLTVV.

The gene calls are TRBV9 and TRBJ2-2; D not resolved. The V and J ends lost 1 base and 6 bases respectively, with 7 bases between them. CDR1 is SGDLS, CDR2 YYNGEE, per germline. CDR3 length: 13 residues. The CDR3 loop reads CASSVLEAGELFF. For the CDR3, the DNA is TGTGCCAGCAGCGTACTCGAGGCCGGGGAGCTGTTTTTT.

This chain connects TRBV7-3 to TRBJ1-1; no definite D call. Germline-derived CDR1 and CDR2 are SGHTA and FQGTGA. Trimming cost V 3 bases and J 5 bases, with 10 bases left between them. CDR3 length equals 13 residues. The CDR3 DNA follows: TGTGCCAGCAGCTTCGGCGGGGAGACTGAAGCTTTCTTT. It codes for CASSFGGETEAFF. Full variable domain (outside the CDR3, taken from reference TRBV7-3 and TRBJ1-1): GAGVSQTPSNKVTEKGKYVELRCDPISGHTALYWYRQSLGQGPEFLIYFQGTGAADDSGLPNDRFFAVRPEGSVSTLKIQRTERGDSAVYLCASSFGGETEAFFGQGTRLTVV.

This clone was seen once. This chain uses TRBV3-1 (or the pseudogene TRBV3-2) with TRBJ2-1; D is possibly TRBD1 (5 bases). Germline lookup yields CDR1 LGHDT and CDR2 YNNKEL (reference sequence). V was trimmed by 1 base and J by 1 base, leaving 8 bases between them. The CDR3 length is 15 residues. The DNA of the CDR3 is TGTGCCAGCAGCCAAGTCCAGGGATCCTACAATGAGCAGTTCTTC. This codes for CASSQVQGSYNEQFF.

This clone was seen just once. The chain recombines TRBV27 with TRBJ2-7; D perhaps matches TRBD2 (7 bases). The CDR3 has 13 amino acids. V lost 3 bases, J lost 7 bases, and 13 bases lay in between. Germline V lookup: CDR1 MNHEY, CDR2 SMNVEV (reference sequence). The CDR3 DNA follows: TGTGCCAGCAGTTTTCGGGGGGCAGGGGAGCAGTACTTC. Its protein product is CASSFRGAGEQYF.

The chain couples TRBV18 to TRBJ2-1; TRBD1 is a possible D gene (6 bases). The germline gives CDR1 KGHSH, CDR2 LQKENI. The V end was cut by 3 bases, the J end by 5 bases, with 14 bases between. This CDR3 comprises 15 residues. The CDR3: CASSPFDRYNNEQFF. The CDR3 DNA is TGTGCCAGCTCACCCTTCGACAGGTATAACAATGAGCAGTTCTTC.

The chain recombines TRBV5-1 with TRBJ2-7, with 10 nucleotides matching TRBD1. The V gene's germline CDR1 is SGHRS and CDR2 YFSETQ. V shed 0 bases and J 5 bases; nucleotides not matched to a gene: 11. CDR3 length equals 17 residues. The CDR3 sequence is CASSLVTGTGDIDEQYF. CDR3 DNA sequence: TGCGCCAGCAGCTTGGTAACAGGGACAGGGGATATCGACGAGCAGTACTTC.

The chain recombines TRBV5-4 with TRBJ2-1; tentative D call: TRBD2 (6 bases). V was pared by 4 bases and J by 0 bases, with 17 bases between. The CDR3 sequence is 17 residues long. CDR1 and CDR2 from the germline V gene are SGHNT and YYREEE (reference sequence). CDR3: CASSTDTGASSYNEQFF. The DNA for the CDR3 is TGTGCCAGCAGCACGGATACGGGAGCTAGCTCCTACAATGAGCAGTTCTTC.